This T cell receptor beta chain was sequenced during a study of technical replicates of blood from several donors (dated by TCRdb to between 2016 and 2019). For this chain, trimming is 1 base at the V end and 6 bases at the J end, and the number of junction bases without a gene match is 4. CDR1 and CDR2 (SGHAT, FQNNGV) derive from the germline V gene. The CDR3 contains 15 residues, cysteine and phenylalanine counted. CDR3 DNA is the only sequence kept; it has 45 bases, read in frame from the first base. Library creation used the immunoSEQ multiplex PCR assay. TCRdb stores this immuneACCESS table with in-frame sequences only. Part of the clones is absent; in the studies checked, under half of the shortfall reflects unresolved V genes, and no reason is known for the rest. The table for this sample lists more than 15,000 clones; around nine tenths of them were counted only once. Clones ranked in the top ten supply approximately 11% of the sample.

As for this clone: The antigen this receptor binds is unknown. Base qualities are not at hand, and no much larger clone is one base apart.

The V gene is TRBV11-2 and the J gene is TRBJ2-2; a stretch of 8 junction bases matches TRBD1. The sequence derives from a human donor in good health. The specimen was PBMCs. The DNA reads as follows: TGTGCCAGCAGCTTAGGAGCAGGGGGCGCCGGGGAGCTGTTTTTT. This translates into CASSLGAGGAGELFF.